Presented here are 32 T cell receptor beta chains from one specimen sequenced in a study of human T cells and chemical hapten exposure. The time point is: patch test 1, 2 weeks after DPC sensitization. Treatment here: therapeutic diphenylcyclopropenone sensitization with weekly scalp DPC. TCRdb itself ran the RACE reads through MiXCR, one entry per CDR3 protein. This sample has about 100,000 distinct CDR3 sequences; roughly 9.6% occur once, and the top ten carry around 3.5%. This specimen was whole blood, taken in connection with sensitization to the hapten diphenylcyclopropenone (DPC). Source of these receptors: a woman aged 40 to 50 with alopecia areata. Some clones in this sample may be carry-over from other donors' samples.

This chain uses TRBV19 with TRBJ2-7; D not resolved. The ends were cut back, 5 bases at V and 7 bases at J, with 9 bases in the middle. In germline, CDR1 is LNHDA, CDR2 SQIVND (reference sequence). The CDR3 length is 11 residues. The CDR3 loop reads CASSSLWEQYF. CDR3 nucleotides: TGTGCCAGTAGTTCCCTGTGGGAGCAGTACTTC.

The rearrangement uses TRBV27 and TRBJ1-6; D may be TRBD1 (6 bases). CDR3 length equals 17 residues. V was clipped by 6 bases and J by 0 bases, with 15 bases between them. The germline V gene encodes CDR1 MNHEY and CDR2 SMNVEV (reference sequence). CDR3 coding DNA: TGTGCCAGCAGGGGTAGACAGGTCAGCTCCTATAATTCACCCCTCCACTTT. Its translation: CASRGRQVSSYNSPLHF.

This clonotype was detected many times. This chain links TRBV3-1 with TRBJ1-2, with D tentatively TRBD1 (6 bases). This CDR3 has 13 amino acids. The V and J ends lost 5 bases and 4 bases respectively, with 11 bases between them. The germline gives CDR1 LGHDT, CDR2 YNNKEL (reference sequence). Written as DNA, the CDR3 is TGTGCCAGCAGCAGACAGGCTTTCTATGGCTACACCTTC. Its protein is CASSRQAFYGYTF.

The chain recombines TRBV7-9 with TRBJ1-1; D is possibly TRBD1 (5 bases). Trimming removed 2 bases at V and 1 base at J, with 8 bases between. This CDR3 is built from 14 residues. Germline CDR1 and CDR2: SEHNR and FQNEAQ (reference sequence). In DNA, the CDR3 is TGTGCCAGCAGCTTACAGGGCCCGAACACTGAAGCTTTCTTT. Protein sequence: CASSLQGPNTEAFF.

The chain combines TRBV20-1 with TRBJ2-2, with D unresolved. Germline CDR1 DFQATT, CDR2 SNEGSKA (reference sequence). CDR3 length: 14 amino acids. The CDR3: CSAEKRAGAGELFF. In DNA form, the CDR3 reads TGCAGCGCGGAAAAGCGCGCCGGAGCCGGGGAGCTGTTTTTT.

This clonotype was observed a handful of times. V is TRBV5-1 and J is TRBJ2-7, with 11 bases lining up with TRBD2. Trimming cost V 3 bases and J 7 bases; bases outside gene matches: 9. The germline V gene has CDR1 SGHRS and CDR2 YFSETQ. The length of the CDR3 is 15 residues. The chain's CDR3 is CASSSAPGLAAEQYF. CDR3 sequence (DNA): TGCGCCAGCAGCTCTGCTCCGGGACTAGCGGCAGAGCAGTACTTC.

On this clonotype itself: A much larger clone sits a single nucleotide away, making a read error possible. This rearrangement joins TRBV30 to TRBJ2-7; D is perhaps TRBD1 (5 bases). The CDR3 is 11 residues long. In germline, CDR1 is GTSNPN, CDR2 SVGIG (reference sequence). CDR3 DNA sequence: TGTGCCCGGAGTCGCAGGGACGAGCAGTACTTC. Its translation: CARSRRDEQYF.

V and J are TRBV12-5 and TRBJ1-2; a possible D gene is TRBD1 (5 bases). The CDR3 covers 13 residues. Germline CDR1 LGHNT, CDR2 FRNRAP. V was trimmed by 5 bases and J by 7 bases, leaving 14 bases between them. Here the CDR3 reads CASGPPGGGGYTF. CDR3 nucleotide sequence: TGTGCTAGTGGTCCCCCTGGGGGAGGTGGCTACACCTTC.

This clonotype was counted only a few times. The chain combines TRBV29-1 with TRBJ2-6, with D tentatively TRBD1 or TRBD2 (6 bases each). Trimming stripped 7 bases from V and 1 base from J, with 20 bases between. The CDR3 totals 17 residues. Germline V gives CDR1 SQVTM, CDR2 ANQGSEA. The CDR3 nucleotides are TGCAGCGCTACGGGCAGGGGAGGACCTTCTGGGGCCAACGTCCTGACTTTC. Encoded protein: CSATGRGGPSGANVLTF.

This clonotype has at least ten counts. This CDR3 reads CASSSNQGGSYEQYF. The CDR3 DNA is TGTGCCAGCAGCTCGAACCAGGGGGGATCCTACGAGCAGTACTTC. The V and J genes are TRBV7-2 and TRBJ2-7, with a possible D match to TRBD1 (7 bases). The CDR3 covers 15 residues. Trimming took 4 bases from V and 1 from J, leaving 14 bases between them. In germline, CDR1 is SGHTA, CDR2 FQGNSA.

J is TRBJ2-7 and V is TRBV18, with D unclear. From germline, CDR1 is KGHSH and CDR2 LQKENI. CDR3 length: 14 residues. Between the trimmed V and J ends, which lost 6 bases and 5 bases, there was a span of 17 bases. DNA for the CDR3: TGTGCCAGCTCGGAGAGCCTTGAGGCTAACGAGCAGTACTTC. As protein: CASSESLEANEQYF. Complete variable domain (other parts from reference TRBV18 and TRBJ2-7): NAGVMQNPRHLVRRRGQEARLRCSPMKGHSHVYWYRQLPEEGLKFMVYLQKENIIDESGMPKERFSAEFPKEGPSILRIQQVVRGDSAAYFCASSESLEANEQYFGPGTRLTVT.

This clonotype was seen only once. The chain has TRBV19 and TRBJ2-3; the D gene is possibly TRBD2 (5 bases). The CDR3 spans 18 residues. Germline assignment: CDR1 LNHDA and CDR2 SQIVND (reference sequence). V dropped 0 bases and J dropped 0 bases, with 16 bases sitting between them. In DNA form, the CDR3 reads TGTGCCAGTAGTATAGATGTAACTCGCGGGTCTAGCACAGATACGCAGTATTTT. Its protein product is CASSIDVTRGSSTDTQYF.

The chain joins TRBV27 to TRBJ2-3, with no clear D. This CDR3 spans 15 amino acids. The V gene lost 6 bases and the J gene lost 0 bases, with 13 bases spanning the gap. The germline CDR1 and CDR2 sequences are MNHEY and SMNVEV (reference sequence). The DNA of the CDR3 is TGTGCCAGCAGATCTACTACATCCAGCACAGATACGCAGTATTTT. Its protein product is CASRSTTSSTDTQYF.

The chain combines TRBV18 with TRBJ1-1; 9 bases align to TRBD1. The germline CDR1 and CDR2 sequences are KGHSH and LQKENI. V was clipped by 4 bases and J by 3 bases; unmatched bases: 9. This CDR3 is 16 amino acids long. CDR3 bases: TGTGCCAGCTCACACCGGGACAGGGTAGACTACACTGAAGCTTTCTTT. It translates to CASSHRDRVDYTEAFF.

This clonotype was detected a few times. This sequence joins TRBV7-2 and TRBJ2-3; D not certain. V lost 5 bases to trimming and J lost 7 bases, with 13 bases between them. The CDR3 runs 13 residues. CDR1 is SGHTA, CDR2 FQGNSA, per germline. The CDR3 bases are TGTGCCAGCAGCACCAAAGCACTATATACGCAGTATTTT. It specifies CASSTKALYTQYF. The variable domain in full, with the rest retrieved from reference TRBV7-2 and TRBJ2-3, is GAGVSQSPSNKVTEKGKDVELRCDPISGHTALYWYRQSLGQGLEFLIYFQGNSAPDKSGLPSDRFSAERTGGSVSTLTIQRTQQEDSAVYLCASSTKALYTQYFGPGTRLTVL.

The rearrangement uses TRBV11-2 and TRBJ2-2, with D perhaps TRBD2 (5 bases). Germline CDR1 and CDR2: SGHAT and FQNNGV. V shed 5 bases and J shed 5 bases, with 12 bases lying between them. The CDR3 contains 14 residues. CDR3 amino acids: CASSEIPGTGELFF. The CDR3 bases are TGTGCCAGCAGCGAAATTCCGGGGACCGGGGAGCTGTTTTTT.

This clonotype was observed many times. The chain is built from TRBV18 and TRBJ1-1; D is unclear. Germline CDR1 reads KGHSH; CDR2 reads LQKENI. The CDR3 consists of 14 residues. V was cut by 3 bases and J by 3 bases, with 11 bases left in between. In nucleotides, the CDR3 is TGTGCCAGCTCACCTCTCGTCATGGACACTGAAGCTTTCTTT. This sequence encodes CASSPLVMDTEAFF. Full variable domain (rest looked up from reference TRBV18 and TRBJ1-1): NAGVMQNPRHLVRRRGQEARLRCSPMKGHSHVYWYRQLPEEGLKFMVYLQKENIIDESGMPKERFSAEFPKEGPSILRIQQVVRGDSAAYFCASSPLVMDTEAFFGQGTRLTVV.

Ten or more counts support this clonotype. V gene TRBV20-1 combines with J gene TRBJ2-3; D is ambiguous. The germline V and J ends were trimmed by 3 bases and 4 bases, with 11 bases remaining between them. The CDR3 consists of 13 residues. Germline V gene data show CDR1 as DFQATT and CDR2 as SNEGSKA (reference sequence). In nucleotides, the CDR3 is TGCAGTGCTAGGCTCGGAGCCCCAGATACGCAGTATTTT. Amino acid sequence: CSARLGAPDTQYF.

This clonotype showed up just a few times. The chain employs TRBV29-1 and TRBJ1-2; unclear D gene. V was shortened by 7 bases and J by 8 bases, with 14 bases between the two germline ends. Germline V lookup: CDR1 SQVTM, CDR2 ANQGSEA. The CDR3 is made up of 11 amino acids. The CDR3 coding sequence is TGCAGCGGTGAGGAGGCCGGCGGCTACACCTTC. This gives the protein CSGEEAGGYTF.

This chain uses TRBV7-2 with TRBJ1-5; no clear D. CDR1 and CDR2 from the germline V gene are SGHTA and FQGNSA. The CDR3 length is 13 residues. V lost 1 base and J 6 bases, leaving 7 bases between the germline ends. CDR3 protein: CASSLGSAQPQHF. The CDR3, as DNA: TGTGCCAGCAGCTTAGGTTCAGCTCAGCCCCAGCATTTT.

This clonotype was picked up many times. The V call is TRBV4-2, the J call TRBJ1-4, with D maybe TRBD1 (6 bases). Between the trimmed V and J ends, which lost 0 bases and 2 bases, there was a span of 16 bases. CDR1 is LGHNA and CDR2 is YNFKEQ in the germline V gene. The CDR3 is made up of 18 amino acids. CDR3 sequence reads: CASSQDLGGLGTNEKLFF. The CDR3 nucleotides read TGTGCCAGCAGCCAAGATTTAGGGGGGCTTGGCACTAATGAAAAACTGTTTTTT.

About this clonotype: A much larger clone differs by one base, so this may be a read error. The gene calls are TRBV29-1 and TRBJ2-3, with D perhaps matching TRBD1 (6 bases). The CDR3 has 14 residues. The V end lost 6 bases, the J end lost 2 bases, and 15 bases lay between the germline ends. Germline V gives CDR1 SQVTM, CDR2 ANQGSEA. Written as DNA, the CDR3 is TGCAGCGTAGTCCGGGACATCATCACAGATACGCAGTATTTT. Its protein product is CSVVRDIITDTQYF.

This clonotype was counted at least ten times. The CDR3 spells CSASWPTSGRHEQFF. In nucleotides, the CDR3 is TGCAGTGCTAGTTGGCCGACTAGCGGGAGACATGAGCAGTTCTTC. The genes are TRBV20-1 and TRBJ2-1; TRBD2 agrees at 12 bases. The CDR3 runs 15 residues. Germline V gives CDR1 DFQATT, CDR2 SNEGSKA (reference sequence). With 3 bases clipped from V and 8 bases from J, the junction kept 8 bases outside the gene matches.

This clonotype came up many times. The chain joins TRBV12-3 or TRBV12-4 to TRBJ2-7; 7 nucleotides align to TRBD1. V was clipped by 3 bases and J by 2 bases; unmatched bases: 4. The CDR3 consists of 14 residues. CDR3 sequence: CASSFRQGAYEQYF. The CDR3 bases are TGTGCCAGCAGTTTTCGGCAGGGGGCCTACGAGCAGTACTTC.

This clonotype was observed at least ten times. The V call is TRBV6-2 or TRBV6-3, the J call TRBJ2-7, with TRBD2 as a possible D gene (5 bases). The V gene lost 11 bases and the J gene lost 12 bases, with 20 bases spanning the gap. Per the germline V gene, CDR1 is MNHEY and CDR2 is SVGEGT. The CDR3 runs 11 residues. The CDR3 nucleotides read TGTGCCTGCGGGCGAATGTTGGAGTCGTACTTC. As protein: CACGRMLESYF.

The rearrangement joins TRBV20-1 to TRBJ2-1; 9 nucleotides line up with TRBD2. CDR3 size: 22 residues. Losses at the gene ends were 0 bases for V and 3 bases for J; bases not matched to a gene: 24. Germline CDR1 is DFQATT and CDR2 is SNEGSKA (reference sequence). CDR3 nucleotides: TGCAGTGCTAGAGATTCCCGGGGCCCCAGGCGTACGACTAGCGGACACTACAATGAGCAGTTCTTC. It is translated as CSARDSRGPRRTTSGHYNEQFF.

As regards this clonotype: A much larger clone differs from this one at a single base, so this may be a read error. This rearrangement joins TRBV6-2 or TRBV6-3 to TRBJ2-2; D is undetermined. V was cut by 6 bases and J by 1 base, with 6 bases left in between. This CDR3 region has 13 residues. From germline, CDR1 is MNHEY and CDR2 SVGEGT. CDR3 coding DNA: TGTGCCAGCAGAAGGCAGAACACCGGGGAGCTGTTTTTT. As protein: CASRRQNTGELFF.

This clonotype was found a few times. The rearrangement links TRBV19 to TRBJ2-2; possible D gene TRBD2, 6 bases. The germline V gene has CDR1 LNHDA and CDR2 SQIVND (reference sequence). CDR3 size: 16 residues. Trimming pared 7 bases from V and 6 bases from J, leaving 21 bases between. The chain's CDR3 is CASTVRGREVSGELFF. The CDR3 coding sequence is TGTGCCAGTACCGTCCGGGGCAGGGAGGTATCCGGGGAGCTGTTTTTT.

This clonotype was counted only a few times. This chain links TRBV10-3 with TRBJ2-6; no clear D gene. CDR1 is ENHRY and CDR2 is SYGVKD in the germline V gene. Trimming took off 6 bases at V and 0 bases at J, with 9 bases between the two ends. The CDR3 has 15 amino acids. For the CDR3, the DNA is TGTGCCATCAGAGTCTTCAGCTCTGGGGCCAACGTCCTGACTTTC. Translated: CAIRVFSSGANVLTF.

Ten or more counts support this clonotype. The chain has TRBV29-1 and TRBJ1-1, with unresolved D. The V end was cut by 8 bases, the J end by 10 bases, with 14 bases between. This CDR3 is built from 10 residues. The germline CDR1 and CDR2 sequences are SQVTM and ANQGSEA. CDR3 bases: TGCAGCCCTCCAGCCGAGAGAGCTTTCTTT. It is translated as CSPPAERAFF.

The table lists this clonotype with many counts. V gene TRBV5-1 combines with J gene TRBJ2-5; 13 nucleotides match TRBD2. CDR1 and CDR2 from the germline V gene are SGHRS and YFSETQ. J lost 7 bases, V lost 0 bases, and 15 bases had no gene match. The CDR3 has 19 residues. The CDR3 nucleotides read TGCGCCAGCAGCTTGGAATGGACTAGCGGGAGACCCAAGAGTCGGACCCAGTACTTC. It is translated as CASSLEWTSGRPKSRTQYF.

The chain couples TRBV24-1 to TRBJ2-1, with 8 bases lining up with TRBD2. The CDR3 is 14 residues long. Germline assignment: CDR1 KGHDR and CDR2 SFDVKD. The V gene end was trimmed by 10 bases and the J gene end by 5 bases; junction bases not matched to a gene: 9. The CDR3 here is CATNSGSVDNEQFF. The CDR3, as DNA: TGTGCCACGAACAGCGGGAGTGTCGACAATGAGCAGTTCTTC.